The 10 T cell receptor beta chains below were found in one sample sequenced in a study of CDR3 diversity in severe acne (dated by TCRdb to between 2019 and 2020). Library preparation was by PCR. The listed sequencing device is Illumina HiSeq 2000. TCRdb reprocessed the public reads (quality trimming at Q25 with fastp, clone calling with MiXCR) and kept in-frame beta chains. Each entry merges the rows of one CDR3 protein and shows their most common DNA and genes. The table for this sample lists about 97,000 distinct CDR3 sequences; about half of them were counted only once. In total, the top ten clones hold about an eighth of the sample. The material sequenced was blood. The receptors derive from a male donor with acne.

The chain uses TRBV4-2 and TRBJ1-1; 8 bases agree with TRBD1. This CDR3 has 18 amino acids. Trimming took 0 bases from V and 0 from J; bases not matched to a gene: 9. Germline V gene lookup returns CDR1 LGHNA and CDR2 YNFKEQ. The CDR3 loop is CASSQDRGTGPLNTEAFF. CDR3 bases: TGTGCCAGCAGCCAAGACCGAGGGACAGGACCCCTGAACACTGAAGCTTTCTTT.

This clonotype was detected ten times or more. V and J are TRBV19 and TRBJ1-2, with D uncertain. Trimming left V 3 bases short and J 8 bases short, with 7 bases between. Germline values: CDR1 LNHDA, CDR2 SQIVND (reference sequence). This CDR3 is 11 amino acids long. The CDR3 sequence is CASSMAEGYTF. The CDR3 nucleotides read TGTGCCAGTAGTATGGCAGAAGGCTACACCTTC. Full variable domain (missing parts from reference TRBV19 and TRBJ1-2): DGGITQSPKYLFRKEGQNVTLSCEQNLNHDAMYWYRQDPGQGLRLIYYSQIVNDFQKGDIAEGYSVSREKKESFPLTVTSAQKNPTAFYLCASSMAEGYTFGSGTRLTVV.

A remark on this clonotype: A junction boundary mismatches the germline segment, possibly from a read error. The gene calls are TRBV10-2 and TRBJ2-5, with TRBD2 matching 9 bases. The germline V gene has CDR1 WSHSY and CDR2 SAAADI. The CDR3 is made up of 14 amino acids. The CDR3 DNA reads TGCGCCAGCATTGAGGGACTAGCAGGAGAGACCCAGTACTTC. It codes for CASIEGLAGETQYF.

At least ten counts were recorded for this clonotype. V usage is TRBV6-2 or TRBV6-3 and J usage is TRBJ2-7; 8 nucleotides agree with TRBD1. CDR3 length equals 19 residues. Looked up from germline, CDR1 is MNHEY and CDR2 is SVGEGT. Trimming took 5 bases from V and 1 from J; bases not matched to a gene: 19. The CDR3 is CASSNLPGRDRLSSYEQYF. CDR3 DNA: TGTGCCAGCAGTAACCTACCCGGACGGGACAGGCTTAGTTCCTACGAGCAGTACTTC.

In nucleotides, the CDR3 is TGTGCCAGCATGGGGGGACCGACCCAGTACTTC. Its protein is CASMGGPTQYF. The chain carries TRBV7-6 and TRBJ2-5; weak D call: TRBD2 (6 bases). The V end lost 7 bases, the J end lost 7 bases, and 10 bases lay between the germline ends. Germline V lookup: CDR1 SGHVS, CDR2 FNYEAQ. The CDR3 consists of 11 residues.

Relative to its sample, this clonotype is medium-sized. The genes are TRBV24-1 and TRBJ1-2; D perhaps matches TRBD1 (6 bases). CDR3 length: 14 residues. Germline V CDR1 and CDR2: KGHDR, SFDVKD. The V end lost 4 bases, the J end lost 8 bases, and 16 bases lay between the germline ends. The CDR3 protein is CATSDPQNRAGYTF. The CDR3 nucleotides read TGTGCCACCAGTGACCCTCAGAACAGGGCAGGCTACACCTTC.

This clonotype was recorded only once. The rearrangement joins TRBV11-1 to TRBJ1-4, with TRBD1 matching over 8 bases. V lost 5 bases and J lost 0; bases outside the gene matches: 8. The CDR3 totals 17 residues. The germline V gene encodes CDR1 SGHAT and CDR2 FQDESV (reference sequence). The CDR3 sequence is CASSLGTGGATNEKLFF. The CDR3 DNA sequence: TGTGCCAGCAGCCTTGGGACAGGCGGTGCAACTAATGAAAAACTGTTTTTT.

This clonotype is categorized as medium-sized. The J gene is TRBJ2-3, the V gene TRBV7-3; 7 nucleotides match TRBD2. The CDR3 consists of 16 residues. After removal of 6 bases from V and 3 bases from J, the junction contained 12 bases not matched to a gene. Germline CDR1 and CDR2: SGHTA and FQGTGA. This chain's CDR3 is CASSRGVGTLTDTQYF. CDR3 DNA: TGTGCCAGCAGTCGGGGGGTGGGGACTCTGACAGATACGCAGTATTTT.

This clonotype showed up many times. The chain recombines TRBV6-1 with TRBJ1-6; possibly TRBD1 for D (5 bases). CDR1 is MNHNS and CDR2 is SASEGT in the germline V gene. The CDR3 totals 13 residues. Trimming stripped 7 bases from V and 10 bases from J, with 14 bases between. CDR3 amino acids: CASNLGEGSPLHF. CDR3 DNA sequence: TGTGCCAGCAATTTGGGGGAAGGCTCACCCCTCCACTTT.

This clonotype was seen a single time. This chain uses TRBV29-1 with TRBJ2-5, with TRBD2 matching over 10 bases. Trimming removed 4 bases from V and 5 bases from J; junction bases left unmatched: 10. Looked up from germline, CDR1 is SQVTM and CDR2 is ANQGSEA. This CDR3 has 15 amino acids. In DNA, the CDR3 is TGCAGCGTTGTGGGAAGCGGGAGGGCCCCGGAGACCCAGTACTTC. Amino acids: CSVVGSGRAPETQYF.